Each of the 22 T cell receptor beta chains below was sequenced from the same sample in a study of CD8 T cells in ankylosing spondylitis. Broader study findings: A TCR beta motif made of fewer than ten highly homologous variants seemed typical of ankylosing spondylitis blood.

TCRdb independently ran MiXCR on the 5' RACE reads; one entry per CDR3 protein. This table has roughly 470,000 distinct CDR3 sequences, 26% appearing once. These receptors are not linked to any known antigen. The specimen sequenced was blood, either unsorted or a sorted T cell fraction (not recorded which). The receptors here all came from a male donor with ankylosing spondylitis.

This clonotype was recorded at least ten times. As DNA, the CDR3 is TGTGCCAGCAGTTTGGAGGGGAGACATGGCTACACCTTC. This gives the protein CASSLEGRHGYTF. This sequence joins TRBV12-3 or TRBV12-4 and TRBJ1-2; D is possibly TRBD1 (5 bases). The CDR3 is 13 amino acids. V was shortened by 3 bases and J by 6 bases, with 11 bases between the two germline ends.

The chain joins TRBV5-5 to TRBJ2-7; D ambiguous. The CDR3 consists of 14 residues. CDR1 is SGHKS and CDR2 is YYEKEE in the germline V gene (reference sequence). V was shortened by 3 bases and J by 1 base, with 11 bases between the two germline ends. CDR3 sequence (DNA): TGTGCCAGCAGCTCCCTTTTGGCGTCCTACGAGCAGTACTTC. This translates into CASSSLLASYEQYF.

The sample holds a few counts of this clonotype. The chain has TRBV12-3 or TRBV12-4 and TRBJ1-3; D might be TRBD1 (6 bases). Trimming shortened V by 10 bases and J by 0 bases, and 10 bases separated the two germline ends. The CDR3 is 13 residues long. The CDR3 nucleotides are TGTGCCAACAGGGCCCGCTCTGGAAACACCATATATTTT. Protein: CANRARSGNTIYF.

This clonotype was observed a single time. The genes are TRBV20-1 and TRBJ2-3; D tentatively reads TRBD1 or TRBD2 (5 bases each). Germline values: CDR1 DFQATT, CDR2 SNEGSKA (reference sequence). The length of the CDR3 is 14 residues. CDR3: CSGALGAGTDTQYF. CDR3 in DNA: TGCAGCGGGGCACTAGGGGCTGGCACAGATACGCAGTATTTT.

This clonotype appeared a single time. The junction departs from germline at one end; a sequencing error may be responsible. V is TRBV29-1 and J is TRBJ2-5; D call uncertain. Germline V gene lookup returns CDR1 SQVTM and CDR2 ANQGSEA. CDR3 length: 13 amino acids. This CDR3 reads CSAQRLGQESQYF. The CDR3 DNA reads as TGCAGCGCCCAAAGATTGGGCCAAGAGTCCCAGTACTTC. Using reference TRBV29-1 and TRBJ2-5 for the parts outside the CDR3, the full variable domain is SAVISQKPSRDICQRGTSLTIQCQVDSQVTMMFWYRQQPGQSLTLIATANQGSEATYESGFVIDKFPISRPNLTFSTLTVSNMSPEDSSIYLCSAQRLGQESQYFGPGTRLLVL.

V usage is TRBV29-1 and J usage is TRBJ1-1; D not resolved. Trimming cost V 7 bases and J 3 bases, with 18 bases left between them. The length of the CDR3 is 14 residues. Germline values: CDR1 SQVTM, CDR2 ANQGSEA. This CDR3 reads CSARVKEIDTEAFF. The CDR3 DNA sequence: TGCAGCGCCCGGGTAAAGGAAATTGACACTGAAGCTTTCTTT.

CDR3 sequence (DNA): TGTGCCGGAAGGACCCAAGAGACCCAGTACTTC. Translated, it gives CAGRTQETQYF. The rearrangement uses TRBV30 and TRBJ2-5; D uncertain. The CDR3 length is 11 residues. V lost 8 bases and J lost 1, with 8 bases in between. The germline gives CDR1 GTSNPN, CDR2 SVGIG (reference sequence).

The CDR3 spells CATSEPGLAGHNEQFF. CDR3 DNA sequence: TGTGCCACCAGTGAACCAGGACTAGCGGGGCACAATGAGCAGTTCTTC. The J gene is TRBJ2-1, the V gene TRBV24-1; 12 nucleotides line up with TRBD2. Germline trimming cut 4 bases from V and 5 bases from J; bases unmatched to any gene: 5. Germline CDR1 and CDR2: KGHDR and SFDVKD. This CDR3 contains 16 residues.

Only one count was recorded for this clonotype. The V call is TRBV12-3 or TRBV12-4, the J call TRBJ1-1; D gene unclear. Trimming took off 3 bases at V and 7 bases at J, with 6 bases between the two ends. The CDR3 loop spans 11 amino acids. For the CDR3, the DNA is TGTGCCAGCAGTTTTGGAGTTGAAGCTTTCTTT. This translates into CASSFGVEAFF.

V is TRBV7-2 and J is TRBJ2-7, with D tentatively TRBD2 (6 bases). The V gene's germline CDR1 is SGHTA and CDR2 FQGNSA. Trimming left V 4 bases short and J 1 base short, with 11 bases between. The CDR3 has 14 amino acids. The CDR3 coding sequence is TGTGCCAGCAGCTCGAGACTAGTATCCTACGAGCAGTACTTC. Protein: CASSSRLVSYEQYF. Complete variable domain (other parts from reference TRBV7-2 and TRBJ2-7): GAGVSQSPSNKVTEKGKDVELRCDPISGHTALYWYRQSLGQGLEFLIYFQGNSAPDKSGLPSDRFSAERTGGSVSTLTIQRTQQEDSAVYLCASSSRLVSYEQYFGPGTRLTVT.

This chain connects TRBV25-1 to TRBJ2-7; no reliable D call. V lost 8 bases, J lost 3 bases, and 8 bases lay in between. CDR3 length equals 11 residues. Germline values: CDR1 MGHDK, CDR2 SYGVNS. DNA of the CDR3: TGTGCCAGCTCCGTACTCTACGAGCAGTACTTC. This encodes CASSVLYEQYF.

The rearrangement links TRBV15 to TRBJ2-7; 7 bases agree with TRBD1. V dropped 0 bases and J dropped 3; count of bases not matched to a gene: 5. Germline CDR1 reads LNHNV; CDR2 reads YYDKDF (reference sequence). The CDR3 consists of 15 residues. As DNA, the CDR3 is TGTGCCACCAGCAGAGATCAGACAGGGCACTACGAGCAGTACTTC. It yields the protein CATSRDQTGHYEQYF.

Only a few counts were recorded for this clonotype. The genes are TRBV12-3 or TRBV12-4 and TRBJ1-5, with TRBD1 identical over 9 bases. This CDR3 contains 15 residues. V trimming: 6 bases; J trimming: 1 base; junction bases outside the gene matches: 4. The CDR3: CASSRDRESNQPQHF. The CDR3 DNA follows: TGTGCCAGCAGCCGGGACAGGGAGAGCAATCAGCCCCAGCATTTT.

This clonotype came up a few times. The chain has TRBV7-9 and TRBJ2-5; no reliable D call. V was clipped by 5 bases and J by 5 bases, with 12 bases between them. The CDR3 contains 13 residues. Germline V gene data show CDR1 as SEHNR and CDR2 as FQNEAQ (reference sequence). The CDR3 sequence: CASSNAAVETQYF. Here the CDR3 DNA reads TGTGCCAGCAGCAACGCGGCGGTTGAGACCCAGTACTTC.

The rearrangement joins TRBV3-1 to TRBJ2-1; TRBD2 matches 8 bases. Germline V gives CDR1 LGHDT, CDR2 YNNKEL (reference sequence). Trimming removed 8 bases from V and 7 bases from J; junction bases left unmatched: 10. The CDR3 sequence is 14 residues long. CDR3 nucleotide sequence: TGTGCCAGCTGCCGGATCGGGAGGGGTAATGAGCAGTTCTTC. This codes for CASCRIGRGNEQFF.

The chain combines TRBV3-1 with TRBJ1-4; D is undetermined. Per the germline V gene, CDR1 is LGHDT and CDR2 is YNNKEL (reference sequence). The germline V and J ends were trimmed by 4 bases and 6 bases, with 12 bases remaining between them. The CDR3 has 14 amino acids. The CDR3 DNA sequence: TGTGCCAGCAGCCTTAGGCTCTCGGATGAAAAACTGTTTTTT. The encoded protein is CASSLRLSDEKLFF.

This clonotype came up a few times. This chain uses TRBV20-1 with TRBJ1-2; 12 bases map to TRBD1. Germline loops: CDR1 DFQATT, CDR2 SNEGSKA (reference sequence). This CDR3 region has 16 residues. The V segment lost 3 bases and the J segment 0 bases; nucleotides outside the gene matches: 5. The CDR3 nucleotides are TGCAGTGCTAGCCGGGACAGGGGGCCCTCTAACTATGGCTACACCTTC. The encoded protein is CSASRDRGPSNYGYTF.

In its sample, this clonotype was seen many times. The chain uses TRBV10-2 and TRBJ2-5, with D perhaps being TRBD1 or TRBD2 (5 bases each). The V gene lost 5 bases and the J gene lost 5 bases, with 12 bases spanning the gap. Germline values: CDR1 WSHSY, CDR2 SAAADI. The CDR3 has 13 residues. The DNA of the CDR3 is TGCGCCAGCAGTAGAGGGGAGATGGAGACCCAGTACTTC. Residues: CASSRGEMETQYF.

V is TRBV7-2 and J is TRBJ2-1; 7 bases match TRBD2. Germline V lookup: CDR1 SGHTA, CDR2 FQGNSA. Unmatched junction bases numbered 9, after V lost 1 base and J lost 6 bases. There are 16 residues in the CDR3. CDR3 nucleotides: TGTGCCAGCAGCTTAGGAGGCGGGAGCAGGGTCAATGAGCAGTTCTTC. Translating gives CASSLGGGSRVNEQFF.

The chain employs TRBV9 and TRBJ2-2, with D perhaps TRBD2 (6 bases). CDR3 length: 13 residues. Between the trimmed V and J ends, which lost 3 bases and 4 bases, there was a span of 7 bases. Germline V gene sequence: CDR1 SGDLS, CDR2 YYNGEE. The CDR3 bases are TGTGCCAGCAGCGGGACTATCACCGGGGAGCTGTTTTTT. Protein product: CASSGTITGELFF.

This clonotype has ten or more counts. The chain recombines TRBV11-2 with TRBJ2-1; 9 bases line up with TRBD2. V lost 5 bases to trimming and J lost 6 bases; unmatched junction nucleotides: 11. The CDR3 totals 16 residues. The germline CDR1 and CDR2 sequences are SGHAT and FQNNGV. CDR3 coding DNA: TGTGCCAGCAGCCGCCAGCCGGGACTAGCAGTCAATGAGCAGTTCTTC. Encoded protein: CASSRQPGLAVNEQFF.

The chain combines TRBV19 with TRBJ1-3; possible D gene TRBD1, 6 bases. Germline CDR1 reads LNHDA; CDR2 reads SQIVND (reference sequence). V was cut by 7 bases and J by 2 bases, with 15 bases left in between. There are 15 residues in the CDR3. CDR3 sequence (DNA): TGTGCCAGTACCCCCAGGGGAGCGGCTGGAAACACCATATATTTT. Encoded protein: CASTPRGAAGNTIYF.